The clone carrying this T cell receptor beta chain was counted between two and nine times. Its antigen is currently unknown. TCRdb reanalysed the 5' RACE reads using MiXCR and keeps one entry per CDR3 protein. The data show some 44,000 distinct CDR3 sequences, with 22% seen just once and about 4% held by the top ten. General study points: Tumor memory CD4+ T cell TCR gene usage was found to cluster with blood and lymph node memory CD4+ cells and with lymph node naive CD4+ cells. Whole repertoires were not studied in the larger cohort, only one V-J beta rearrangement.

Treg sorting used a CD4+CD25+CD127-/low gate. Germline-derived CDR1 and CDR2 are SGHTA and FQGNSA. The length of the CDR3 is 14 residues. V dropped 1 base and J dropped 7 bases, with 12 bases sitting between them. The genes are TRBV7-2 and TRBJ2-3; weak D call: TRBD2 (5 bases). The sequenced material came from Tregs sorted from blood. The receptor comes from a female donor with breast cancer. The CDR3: CASSLDASTYTQYF. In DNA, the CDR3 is TGTGCCAGCAGCTTAGATGCTAGCACGTATACGCAGTATTTT.